One and the same sample provided the 9 T cell receptor beta chains below, sequenced in a study of CD8+CD57+ T cells in acquired aplastic anemia. Flow cytometry had shown expanded CD8+CD57+ cells in the patients chosen for sequencing. Genomic DNA templated the TCR beta VDJ and CDR3 profiling. TCRdb reanalysed the reads using MiXCR and keeps one entry per CDR3 protein. The top ten clones hold 3.2% of a sample with about 150,000 distinct CDR3 sequences, about 45% of them seen once. The sample comprised sorted CD4+, CD8+, or CD8+CD57+ T cells (not recorded which) from PBMCs. The source of these receptors is a human donor with aplastic anemia.

This sequence joins TRBV9 and TRBJ1-2; D call uncertain. V lost 5 bases and J lost 6, with 8 bases in between. The CDR3 length is 11 residues. Germline CDR1 and CDR2: SGDLS and YYNGEE. The CDR3 nucleotides are TGTGCCAGCAGGACTTACCATGGCTACACCTTC. Residues: CASRTYHGYTF.

In its sample, this clonotype was seen many times. The chain has TRBV19 and TRBJ2-1; 7 bases are shared with TRBD1. From germline, CDR1 is LNHDA and CDR2 SQIVND (reference sequence). The CDR3 length is 15 residues. The junction had 13 bases not matched to a gene; V was cut back by 7 bases and J by 7 bases. CDR3 in amino acids: CASKRTGTDRNEQFF. The DNA of the CDR3 is TGTGCCAGTAAACGAACCGGGACAGATCGGAATGAGCAGTTCTTC. The full variable domain, rest sourced from reference TRBV19 and TRBJ2-1, is DGGITQSPKYLFRKEGQNVTLSCEQNLNHDAMYWYRQDPGQGLRLIYYSQIVNDFQKGDIAEGYSVSREKKESFPLTVTSAQKNPTAFYLCASKRTGTDRNEQFFGPGTRLTVL.

The chain uses TRBV5-6 and TRBJ2-5, with D possibly called TRBD1 or TRBD2 (7 bases each). Germline CDR1 SGHDT, CDR2 YYEEEE. V lost 6 bases and J lost 9, with 18 bases in between. This CDR3 contains 13 residues. The CDR3 sequence: CASTQGGGQPQYF. The CDR3 nucleotides are TGTGCCAGCACCCAGGGGGGGGGGCAGCCCCAGTACTTC.

With regard to this clonotype: A read error is possible here, since a much larger clone lies one base away. CDR3 coding DNA: TGTGCCAGCAGAGCGGACAGGAATCAGCCCCAGCATTTT. Protein sequence: CASRADRNQPQHF. The chain employs TRBV2 and TRBJ1-5, with 7 nucleotides matching TRBD1. V was clipped by 6 bases and J by 4 bases; unmatched bases: 3. CDR3 size: 13 residues. In germline, CDR1 is SNHLY, CDR2 FYNNEI.

This clonotype occurred many times. This sequence joins TRBV7-2 and TRBJ2-1; D is perhaps TRBD1 (6 bases). Between the trimmed V and J ends, which lost 0 bases and 0 bases, there was a span of 15 bases. Germline-derived CDR1 and CDR2 are SGHTA and FQGNSA. This CDR3 comprises 18 residues. The CDR3 DNA sequence: TGTGCCAGCAGCTTAGCTATACGGTGGGGGCGCTCCTACAATGAGCAGTTCTTC. Protein product: CASSLAIRWGRSYNEQFF.

This clonotype was counted at least ten times. This sequence joins TRBV7-2 and TRBJ2-1; 11 positions agree with TRBD2. The CDR3 has 17 amino acids. V dropped 6 bases and J dropped 6; count of bases not matched to a gene: 13. Germline V gives CDR1 SGHTA, CDR2 FQGNSA. The CDR3 region has the DNA TGTGCCAGCAGTCAATGGGGGAATAGCGGGAGGGGCAATGAGCAGTTCTTC. The encoded protein is CASSQWGNSGRGNEQFF.

J is TRBJ1-3 and V is TRBV19; 11 nucleotides align to TRBD1. Germline V lookup: CDR1 LNHDA, CDR2 SQIVND (reference sequence). The CDR3 is 17 amino acids. The V segment lost 5 bases and the J segment 4 bases; nucleotides outside the gene matches: 10. CDR3 protein: CASSPPRTGGDGNTIYF. In DNA form, the CDR3 reads TGTGCCAGTAGTCCCCCTCGGACAGGGGGCGACGGAAACACCATATATTTT.

In regard to this clonotype: This may be a read error: a much more frequent sequence differs by one nucleotide. The V and J genes are TRBV11-3 and TRBJ1-2; D uncertain. The germline V gene encodes CDR1 SGHNT and CDR2 YENEEA. This CDR3 is 13 amino acids long. In DNA form, the CDR3 reads TGTGCCAGCAGCCCGGACCCTAACTATGGCTACGCCTTC. Translated, it gives CASSPDPNYGYAF. Complete variable domain (other parts from reference TRBV11-3 and TRBJ1-2): EAGVVQSPRYKIIEKKQPVAFWCNPISGHNTLYWYLQNLGQGPELLIRYENEEAVDDSQLPKDRFSAERLKGVDSTLKIQPAELGDSAVYLCASSPDPNYGYAFGSGTRLTVV.

As regards this clonotype: The CDR3 carries no conserved terminal phenylalanine or tryptophan, so it likely arises from a read error. This chain uses TRBV4-3 with TRBJ2-3; D is undetermined. This CDR3 spans 13 amino acids. Per germline, CDR1 LGHNA and CDR2 YSLEER. The CDR3 DNA sequence: TGCGCCAGCAGCCCTTCCCGGCCAGATGCGCAGTATCTT. Translating it yields CASSPSRPDAQYL.